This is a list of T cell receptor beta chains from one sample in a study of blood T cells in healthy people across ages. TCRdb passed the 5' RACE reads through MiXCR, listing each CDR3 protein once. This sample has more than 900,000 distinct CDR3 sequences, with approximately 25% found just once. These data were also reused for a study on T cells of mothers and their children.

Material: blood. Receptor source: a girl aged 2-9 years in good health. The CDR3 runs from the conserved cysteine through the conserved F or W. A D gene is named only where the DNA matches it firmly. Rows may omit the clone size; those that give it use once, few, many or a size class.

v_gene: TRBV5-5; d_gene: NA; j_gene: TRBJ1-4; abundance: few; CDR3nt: TGTGCCAGCAGCCTCCTCCAGAGGAGTGAAAAACTGTTTTTT; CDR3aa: CASSLLQRSEKLFF
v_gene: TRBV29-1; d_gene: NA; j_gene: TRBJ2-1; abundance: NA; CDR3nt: TGCAGCGTTGAAGATGAGCGGGTTAACTACAATGGGCAGTTCTTC; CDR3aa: CSVEDERVNYNGQFF
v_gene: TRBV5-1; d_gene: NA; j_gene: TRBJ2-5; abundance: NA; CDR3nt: TGCGCCAGCAGCTGGGGAAGGCCAATGGGGGAGACCCAGTACTTC; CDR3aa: CASSWGRPMGETQYF
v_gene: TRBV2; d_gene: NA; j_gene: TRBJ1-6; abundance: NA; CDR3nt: TGTGCCAGCAGTGACAGCTCCTATAATTCACCCCTCCACTTT; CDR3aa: CASSDSSYNSPLHF
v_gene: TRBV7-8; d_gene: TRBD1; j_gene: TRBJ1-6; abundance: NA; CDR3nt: TGTGCCAGCAGTCAATGGCGGACAGGGGGAAATTCACCCCTCCACTTT; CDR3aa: CASSQWRTGGNSPLHF
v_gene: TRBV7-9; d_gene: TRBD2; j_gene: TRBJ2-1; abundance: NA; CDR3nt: TGTGCCAGCAGCCCATTAGCGGGAGGCATTTACAATGAGCAGTTCTTC; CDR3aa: CASSPLAGGIYNEQFF
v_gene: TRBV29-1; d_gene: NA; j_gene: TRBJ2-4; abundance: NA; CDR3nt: TGCAGCGTTGAACGATACAGGGACCAAAACATTCAGTACTTC; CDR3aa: CSVERYRDQNIQYF
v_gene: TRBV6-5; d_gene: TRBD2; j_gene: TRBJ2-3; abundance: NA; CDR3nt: TGTGCCAGCAGTTTGCGGGAGGGGAATACGCAGTATTTT; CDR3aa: CASSLREGNTQYF
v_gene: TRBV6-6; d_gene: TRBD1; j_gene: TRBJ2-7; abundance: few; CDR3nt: TGTGCCAGCAGCCTTACCCCGGGACAGTACTACGAGCAGTACTTC; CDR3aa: CASSLTPGQYYEQYF
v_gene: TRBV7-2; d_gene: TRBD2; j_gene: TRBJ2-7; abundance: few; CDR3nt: TGTGCCAGCAGCCCCGAACTAGCGGGGAGCTCCTACGAGCAGTACTTC; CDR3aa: CASSPELAGSSYEQYF
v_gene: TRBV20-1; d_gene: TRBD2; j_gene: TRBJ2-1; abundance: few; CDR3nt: TGCAGTGCTAGAGTCGGGACTAGCGGGAGGTGGAATGAGCAGTTCTTC; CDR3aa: CSARVGTSGRWNEQFF
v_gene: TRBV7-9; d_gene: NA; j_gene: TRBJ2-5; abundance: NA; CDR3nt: TGCGCCAGCAGCTCCTTTGACGGGCGCAGGGAGACCCAGTACTTC; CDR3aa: CASSSFDGRRETQYF
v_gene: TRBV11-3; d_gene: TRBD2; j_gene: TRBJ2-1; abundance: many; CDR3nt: TGTGCCAGCAGCTTAACGACGTCGGGACTATACAATGAGCAGTTCTTC; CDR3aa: CASSLTTSGLYNEQFF
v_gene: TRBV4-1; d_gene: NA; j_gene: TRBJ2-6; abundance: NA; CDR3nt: TGCGCCAGCAGCACGAAAAACGACAACGTCCTGACTTTC; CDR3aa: CASSTKNDNVLTF
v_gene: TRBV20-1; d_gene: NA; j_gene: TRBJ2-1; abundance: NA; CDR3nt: TGCAGTGCTAGAGTAGGGAACACCCCGGGGCAAAATGAGCAGTTCTTC; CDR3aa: CSARVGNTPGQNEQFF
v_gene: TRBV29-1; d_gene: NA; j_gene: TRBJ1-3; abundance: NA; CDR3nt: TGCAGCGCCACCGCTGGCTCTGGAAACACCATATATTTT; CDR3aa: CSATAGSGNTIYF
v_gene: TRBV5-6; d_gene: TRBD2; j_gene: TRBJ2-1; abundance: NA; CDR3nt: TGTGCCAGCAGCCTGGGTTTGAAAGCGGGAGAAATGAATGAGCAGTTCTTC; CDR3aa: CASSLGLKAGEMNEQFF
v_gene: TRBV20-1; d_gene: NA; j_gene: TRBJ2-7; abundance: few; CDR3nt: TGCAGTGCTAGAGATCAGGACTACAAGACCTACGAGCAGTACTTC; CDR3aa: CSARDQDYKTYEQYF
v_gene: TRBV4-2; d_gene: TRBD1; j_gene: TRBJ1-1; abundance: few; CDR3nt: TGTGCCAGCAGCCAAGCGGAATCCTATGGAACAGGGGACACTGAAGCTTTCTTT; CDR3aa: CASSQAESYGTGDTEAFF
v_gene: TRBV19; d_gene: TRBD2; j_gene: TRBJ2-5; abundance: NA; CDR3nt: TGTGCCAGTAGTATTAAGGCGGGAGCACTCCATGATCAAGAGACCCAGTACTTC; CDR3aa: CASSIKAGALHDQETQYF
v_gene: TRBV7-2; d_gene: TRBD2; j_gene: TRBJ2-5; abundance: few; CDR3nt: TGTGCCAGCAGCGCTGGGGCTAGCGGACAAGAGACCCAGTACTTC; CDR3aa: CASSAGASGQETQYF
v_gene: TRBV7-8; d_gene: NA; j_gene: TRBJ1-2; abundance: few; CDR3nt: TGTGCCAGCAGCTTAGGAAGTCGGCAGAACTATGGCTACACCTTC; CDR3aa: CASSLGSRQNYGYTF
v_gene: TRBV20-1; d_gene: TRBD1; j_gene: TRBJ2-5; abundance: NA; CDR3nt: TGCAGTGCTAGAGCGTTAGGGACAGGGGGAGAGACCCAGTACTTC; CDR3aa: CSARALGTGGETQYF
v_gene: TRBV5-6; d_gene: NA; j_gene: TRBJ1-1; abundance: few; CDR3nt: TGTGCCAGCAGCTTGGTTCGGGGGGGAGCTTTCTTT; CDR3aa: CASSLVRGGAFF
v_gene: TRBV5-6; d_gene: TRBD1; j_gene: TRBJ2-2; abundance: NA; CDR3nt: TGTGCCAGCAGCTTGAACAGGGGGGCTGGGAACACCGGGGAGCTGTTTTTT; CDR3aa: CASSLNRGAGNTGELFF
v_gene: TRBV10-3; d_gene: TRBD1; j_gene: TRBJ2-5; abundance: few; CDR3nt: TGTGCCACCAACAGGGGTCCTCGGGAGACCCAGTACTTC; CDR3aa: CATNRGPRETQYF
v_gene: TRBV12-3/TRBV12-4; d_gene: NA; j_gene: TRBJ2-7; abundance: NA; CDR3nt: TGTGCCAGCAGTTTTGGGGGACCCCTCTACGAGCAGTACTTC; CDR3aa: CASSFGGPLYEQYF
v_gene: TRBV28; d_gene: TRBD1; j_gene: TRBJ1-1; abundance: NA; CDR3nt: TGTGCCAGCACCGCCCGCGGGACAGCGAACACTGAAGCTTTCTTT; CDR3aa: CASTARGTANTEAFF
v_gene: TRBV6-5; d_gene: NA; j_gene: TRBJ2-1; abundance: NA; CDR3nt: TGTGCCAGCGGGCGGGACTACAATGAGCAGTTCTTC; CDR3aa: CASGRDYNEQFF
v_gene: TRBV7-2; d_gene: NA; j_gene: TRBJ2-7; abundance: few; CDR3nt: TGTGCCAGCAGCTATACAGGGAGGGGGTCCTACGAGCAGTACTTC; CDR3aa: CASSYTGRGSYEQYF
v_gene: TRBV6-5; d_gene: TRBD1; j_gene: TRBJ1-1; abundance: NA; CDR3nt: TGTGCCAGCAGTTACTTGTTGGACAGGGGCGGGACCACTGAAGCTTTCTTT; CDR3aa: CASSYLLDRGGTTEAFF
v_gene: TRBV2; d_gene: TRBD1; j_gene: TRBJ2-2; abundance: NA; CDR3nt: TGTGCCAGCTCGGAGACAGGGGGTGCCGGGGAGCTGTTTTTT; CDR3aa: CASSETGGAGELFF
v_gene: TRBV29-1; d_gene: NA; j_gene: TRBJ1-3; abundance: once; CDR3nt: TGCAGCGTTATCACTGGAAACACCATATATTTT; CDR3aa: CSVITGNTIYF
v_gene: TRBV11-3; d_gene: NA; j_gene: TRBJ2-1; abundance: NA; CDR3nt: TGTGCCAGCAGCTTAGATGGAGGCTCTGACTACAATGAGCAGTTCTTC; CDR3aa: CASSLDGGSDYNEQFF
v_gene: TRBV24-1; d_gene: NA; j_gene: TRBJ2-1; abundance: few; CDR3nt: TGTGCCACGACCACGGGACTGAACAATGAGCAGTTCTTC; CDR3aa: CATTTGLNNEQFF
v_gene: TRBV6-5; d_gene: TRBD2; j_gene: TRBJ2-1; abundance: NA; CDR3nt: TGTGCCAGCAGTTACTCGCTTGATACTAGCGGGAGGGAGTGGTCCTACAATGAGCAGTTCTTC; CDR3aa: CASSYSLDTSGREWSYNEQFF
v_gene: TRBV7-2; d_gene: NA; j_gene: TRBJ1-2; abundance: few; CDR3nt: TGTGCCAGCAGCTTAGTACCTGGCCGCAACTATGGCTACACCTTC; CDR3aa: CASSLVPGRNYGYTF
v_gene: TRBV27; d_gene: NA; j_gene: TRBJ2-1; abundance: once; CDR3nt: TGTGTCAGCAGTTTCCCCGGACTAAAACATAATGAGCAGTTCTTC; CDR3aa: CVSSFPGLKHNEQFF
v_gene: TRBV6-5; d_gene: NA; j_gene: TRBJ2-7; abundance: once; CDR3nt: TGTGCCAGCAGTTCTCCGGCCCTTTCTGACGAGCAGTACTTC; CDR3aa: CASSSPALSDEQYF
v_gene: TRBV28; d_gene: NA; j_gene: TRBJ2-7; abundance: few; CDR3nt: TGTGCCAGCAGTCTGCCAATGGGGACGGCCTCCTACGAGCAGTACTTC; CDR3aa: CASSLPMGTASYEQYF
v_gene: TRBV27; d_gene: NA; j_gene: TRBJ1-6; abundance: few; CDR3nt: TGTGCCAGCAGTTTCAACAGCTCACCCCTCCACTTT; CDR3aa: CASSFNSSPLHF
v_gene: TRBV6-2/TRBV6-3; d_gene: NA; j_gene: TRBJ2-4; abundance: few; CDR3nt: TGTGCCAGCAGTAAAACGCTCCTGGAGGGGGAAAACATTCAGTACTTC; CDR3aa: CASSKTLLEGENIQYF
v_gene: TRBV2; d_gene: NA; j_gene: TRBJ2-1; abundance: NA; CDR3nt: TGTGCCAGCAGTGGGGACTTCCTGGGGAATGAGCAGTTCTTC; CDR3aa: CASSGDFLGNEQFF
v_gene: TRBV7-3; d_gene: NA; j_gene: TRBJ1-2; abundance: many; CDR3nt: TGTGCCAGCAGCTACCCTCCCACCACTAACTATGGCTACACCTTC; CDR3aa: CASSYPPTTNYGYTF
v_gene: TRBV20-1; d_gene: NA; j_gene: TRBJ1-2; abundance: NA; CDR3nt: TGCAGTGCATCATGGTCCGGGGCTGGCTACACCTTC; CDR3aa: CSASWSGAGYTF
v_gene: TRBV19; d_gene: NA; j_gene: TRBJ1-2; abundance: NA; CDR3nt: TGTGCCAGTACCTGGCCAGCAAATCCCTATGGCTACACCTTC; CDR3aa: CASTWPANPYGYTF
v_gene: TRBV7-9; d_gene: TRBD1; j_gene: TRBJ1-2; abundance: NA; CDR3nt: TGTGCCAGCAGCGCCGGGACAGCAAACACCTTC; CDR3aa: CASSAGTANTF
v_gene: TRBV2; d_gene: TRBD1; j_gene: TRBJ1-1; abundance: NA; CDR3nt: TGTGCCAGCGGACTAGACAGGGGCAGTGAAGCTTTCTTT; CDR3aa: CASGLDRGSEAFF
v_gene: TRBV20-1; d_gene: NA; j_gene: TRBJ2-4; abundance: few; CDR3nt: TGCAGTGCTAGTATCCTAGCCAAAAACATTCAGTACTTC; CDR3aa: CSASILAKNIQYF
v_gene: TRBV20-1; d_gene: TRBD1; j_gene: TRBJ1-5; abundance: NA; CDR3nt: TGCAGTGCTAGAGATATGGGACAGGGGGCTCGACAGCCCCAGCATTTT; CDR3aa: CSARDMGQGARQPQHF
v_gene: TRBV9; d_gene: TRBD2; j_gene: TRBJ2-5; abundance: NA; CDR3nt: TGTGCCAGCAGCGTAGTCGGGGGGTTCCAAGAGACCCAGTACTTC; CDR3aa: CASSVVGGFQETQYF
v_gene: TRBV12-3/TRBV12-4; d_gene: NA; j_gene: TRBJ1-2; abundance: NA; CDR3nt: TGTGCCAGCAGAAACATAGGGTACCTCAATGGCTACACCTTC; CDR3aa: CASRNIGYLNGYTF
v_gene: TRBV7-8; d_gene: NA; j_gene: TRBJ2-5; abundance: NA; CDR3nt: TGTGCCAGCAGCTTCGGTTGGGGTTACCAAGAGACCCAGTACTTC; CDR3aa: CASSFGWGYQETQYF